Below, one T cell receptor beta chain is given with its context. Antigen: not known. The record originates from a study of CD8+ T cells in alopecia areata. Study-level findings and limits: Sequenced scalp T cells also include alphabeta T cells resident in normal skin. Higher clonality was seen in lesional scalp than in normal scalp, especially in alopecia totalis/universalis. Compared with mice, patients displayed less clear TCR sharing, possibly for HLA-related reasons.

Investigators isolated RNA and reverse transcribed it into cDNA to act as the sequencing template. Measured with immunoSEQ multiplex PCR; TCRdb has only the in-frame clones, and not every one. This table has about 110,000 clones, approximately 59% appearing once. Unmatched junction bases numbered 6, after V lost 6 bases and J lost 5 bases. CDR1 MNHNS and CDR2 SASEGT come from the germline V gene. The CDR3 loop spans 15 amino acids. The chain recombines TRBV6-1 with TRBJ2-5; 13 bases are shared with TRBD2. The sequencing input was CD8+ T cells sorted from blood. The clonotype comes from a human donor in good health. CDR3 DNA: TGTGCCAGCAGGACACTAGCGGGGGGGCCGGAGACCCAGTACTTC. It yields the protein CASRTLAGGPETQYF.